This T cell receptor beta chain was sequenced in a study of response to subunit inactivated influenza vaccine. Findings and caveats of the study: Researchers suggested that each seasonal influenza vaccination recruits few new T cells.

MiXCR, applied by TCRdb to the RT-PCR reads, yields one record per CDR3 protein. The sample contains roughly 500,000 distinct CDR3 sequences, approximately 17% of which appear only once. Concerning this clonotype: The antigen is not known.

There are 13 residues in the CDR3. V dropped 3 bases and J dropped 1 base, with 6 bases sitting between them. Germline V gene lookup returns CDR1 MDHEN and CDR2 SYDVKM. This clonotype originated in a man between 45 and 75 years old who received an inactivated influenza vaccine. The chain has TRBV28 and TRBJ2-5; D not certain. Sequenced material: CD4+ T cells sorted from PBMCs, taken less than 25 months after vaccination. CDR3 amino acids: CASSFNSQETQYF. In DNA form, the CDR3 reads TGTGCCAGCAGTTTTAACAGCCAAGAGACCCAGTACTTC.